The next 18 T cell receptor beta chains were all read from a single sample in a study of CD8 T cells in ankylosing spondylitis. In TCRdb, the 5' RACE reads were re-called with MiXCR into one record per CDR3 protein. This repertoire shows roughly 130,000 distinct CDR3 sequences, about a tenth found once; its top ten account for 3% to 4%. The sequencing input was blood, either unsorted or a sorted T cell fraction (not recorded which). Receptor source: a male donor with ankylosing spondylitis or in good health (not recorded which).

This clonotype was counted between two and nine times. V gene TRBV7-9 combines with J gene TRBJ2-1; 10 bases are shared with TRBD1. CDR3 length equals 13 residues. Per the germline V gene, CDR1 is SEHNR and CDR2 is FQNEAQ (reference sequence). After removal of 6 bases from V and 9 bases from J, the junction contained 5 bases not matched to a gene. CDR3 sequence (DNA): TGTGCCAGCAGTCCGACAGGGGGCATTGAGCAGTTCTTC. Translated: CASSPTGGIEQFF.

This clonotype has ten or more counts. This sequence joins TRBV6-1 and TRBJ2-3, with D possibly matching TRBD2 (6 bases). The CDR3 contains 16 residues. Trimming left V 2 bases short and J 0 bases short, with 12 bases between. CDR1 and CDR2 (germline): MNHNS, SASEGT. As DNA, the CDR3 is TGTGCCAGCAGTGAAATAGCGGCCGTGAGCACAGATACGCAGTATTTT. It is translated as CASSEIAAVSTDTQYF.

The table lists this clonotype with many counts. The chain has TRBV5-1 and TRBJ2-2; a possible D gene is TRBD1 (6 bases). This CDR3 contains 14 residues. V dropped 0 bases and J dropped 6 bases, with 9 bases sitting between them. Germline V gene lookup returns CDR1 SGHRS and CDR2 YFSETQ. This chain's CDR3 is CASSLGQVAGELFF. CDR3 DNA sequence: TGCGCCAGCAGCTTGGGACAGGTCGCCGGGGAGCTGTTTTTT.

This clonotype occurred many times. This sequence joins TRBV4-1 and TRBJ2-1, with D tentatively TRBD2 (5 bases). Trimming took off 1 base at V and 11 bases at J, with 12 bases between the two ends. Germline loops: CDR1 MGHRA, CDR2 YSYEKL. The CDR3 is made up of 13 amino acids. The CDR3 bases are TGCGCCAGCAGCCAAGTTGGAGCGGAGAAGCAGTTCTTC. Protein: CASSQVGAEKQFF.

This clonotype appeared many times. The chain couples TRBV18 to TRBJ2-3; TRBD2 matches at 12 bases. The trim removed 4 bases at V and 6 bases at J, leaving 11 bases unmatched. In germline, CDR1 is KGHSH, CDR2 LQKENI. The CDR3 is made up of 17 amino acids. The CDR3 sequence: CASSRPGLAGGPDTQYF. For the CDR3, the DNA is TGTGCCAGCTCACGCCCCGGCCTAGCGGGAGGGCCGGATACGCAGTATTTT.

This chain connects TRBV28 to TRBJ1-2, with a tentative D call TRBD1 (5 bases). Per germline, CDR1 MDHEN and CDR2 SYDVKM. V was clipped by 6 bases and J by 9 bases, with 11 bases between them. This CDR3 contains 11 residues. The DNA of the CDR3 is TGTGCCAGCAGCCGGGGCCGGAGCTACACCTTC. Its protein product is CASSRGRSYTF.

This clonotype was seen repeatedly, ten times or more. CDR3 amino acids: CSARGLPSYEQYF. CDR3 bases: TGCAGTGCTAGAGGGCTCCCATCCTACGAGCAGTACTTC. V and J are TRBV20-1 and TRBJ2-7; D gene ambiguous. Trimming shortened V by 1 base and J by 1 base, and 8 bases separated the two germline ends. The CDR3 extends over 13 amino acids. Germline loops: CDR1 DFQATT, CDR2 SNEGSKA (reference sequence).

The chain couples TRBV20-1 to TRBJ2-3; 8 positions agree with TRBD2. With V trimmed by 3 bases and J by 1 base, 6 bases remained unmatched. The CDR3 has 15 amino acids. Germline V CDR1 and CDR2: DFQATT, SNEGSKA (reference sequence). CDR3 DNA sequence: TGCAGTGCTAGGTTAGCGGGAAGGGGCACAGATACGCAGTATTTT. Translating it yields CSARLAGRGTDTQYF.

This clonotype was detected ten times or more. The gene calls are TRBV25-1 and TRBJ2-3; TRBD2 aligns across 12 bases. Trimming removed 9 bases from V and 5 bases from J; junction bases left unmatched: 3. This CDR3 has 13 residues. CDR1 and CDR2 (germline): MGHDK, SYGVNS. CDR3 bases: TGTGCCAGGCTAGCGGGAGGGCAAGATACGCAGTATTTT. Protein product: CARLAGGQDTQYF.

The chain is built from TRBV12-3 or TRBV12-4 and TRBJ2-7, with D hard to call. This CDR3 has 14 residues. Trimming left V 3 bases short and J 2 bases short, with 11 bases between. The DNA for the CDR3 is TGTGCCAGCAGTTTCTCAGGACGGACCTACGAGCAGTACTTC. Residues: CASSFSGRTYEQYF.

This chain links TRBV24-1 with TRBJ2-3, with D possibly being TRBD1 (5 bases). V shed 2 bases and J shed 0 bases, with 11 bases lying between them. The CDR3 totals 16 residues. Per germline, CDR1 KGHDR and CDR2 SFDVKD. The DNA of the CDR3 is TGTGCCACCAGTGATTCGATGACAGCAAGCACAGATACGCAGTATTTT. Amino acids: CATSDSMTASTDTQYF.

This clonotype was counted many times. This rearrangement joins TRBV4-1 to TRBJ2-5; TRBD2 aligns across 12 bases. The CDR3 is 16 amino acids. CDR1 MGHRA and CDR2 YSYEKL come from the germline V gene. The junction had 7 bases not matched to a gene; V was cut back by 4 bases and J by 4 bases. CDR3 sequence reads: CASSLRGLAGRETQYF. CDR3 nucleotide sequence: TGCGCCAGCAGCCTTAGGGGACTAGCGGGTCGAGAGACCCAGTACTTC.

This clonotype has ten or more counts. This chain joins TRBV7-2 and TRBJ2-7, with 8 bases identical to TRBD2. CDR3 length: 16 amino acids. V was clipped by 5 bases and J by 0 bases; unmatched bases: 9. Germline V lookup: CDR1 SGHTA, CDR2 FQGNSA. CDR3 protein: CASSQRGGRSSYEQYF. The CDR3 bases are TGTGCCAGCAGCCAGCGGGGCGGGAGGTCCTCCTACGAGCAGTACTTC.

This clonotype was detected ten times or more. The V call is TRBV4-3, the J call TRBJ1-1; D is unclear. This CDR3 has 15 residues. Germline values: CDR1 LGHNA, CDR2 YSLEER. The germline V and J ends were trimmed by 1 base and 4 bases, with 13 bases remaining between them. CDR3 bases: TGCGCCAGCAGCCAAGGGCAGAGTCGGGGCACTGAAGCTTTCTTT. Translated: CASSQGQSRGTEAFF.

Only a few counts were recorded for this clonotype. CDR3: CASSADGEYTDTQYF. The CDR3 nucleotides read TGTGCCAGCAGCGCGGACGGAGAATACACAGATACGCAGTATTTT. The chain employs TRBV9 and TRBJ2-3; D remains unclear. Between the trimmed V and J ends, which lost 3 bases and 2 bases, there was a span of 13 bases. The V gene's germline CDR1 is SGDLS and CDR2 YYNGEE. The CDR3 runs 15 residues.

This clonotype occurred many times. The rearrangement joins TRBV11-2 to TRBJ2-3; D is unclear. V was clipped by 5 bases and J by 0 bases, with 18 bases between them. The V gene's germline CDR1 is SGHAT and CDR2 FQNNGV. This CDR3 comprises 17 residues. The DNA for the CDR3 is TGTGCCAGCAGCCTTATGGCCATACCGCACAGCACAGATACGCAGTATTTT. Amino acid sequence: CASSLMAIPHSTDTQYF. Full variable domain (outside the CDR3, taken from reference TRBV11-2 and TRBJ2-3): EAGVAQSPRYKIIEKRQSVAFWCNPISGHATLYWYQQILGQGPKLLIQFQNNGVVDDSQLPKDRFSAERLKGVDSTLKIQPAKLEDSAVYLCASSLMAIPHSTDTQYFGPGTRLTVL.

This clonotype was detected many times. The chain has TRBV29-1 and TRBJ2-1, with D possibly being TRBD2 (5 bases). The germline V and J ends were trimmed by 3 bases and 4 bases, with 13 bases remaining between them. Per germline, CDR1 SQVTM and CDR2 ANQGSEA. This CDR3 has 14 amino acids. The CDR3 loop reads CSVDDSVIYNEQFF. The CDR3 DNA reads as TGCAGCGTTGATGATAGCGTAATATACAATGAGCAGTTCTTC.

The sample holds many counts of this clonotype. This chain links TRBV20-1 with TRBJ1-2; D may be TRBD1 (5 bases). This CDR3 has 16 residues. The germline V and J ends were trimmed by 2 bases and 4 bases, with 20 bases remaining between them. Per germline, CDR1 DFQATT and CDR2 SNEGSKA (reference sequence). The CDR3 region has the DNA TGCAGTGCTAGAAATGCTGTCGGGACCACAATCTATGGCTACACCTTC. Protein sequence: CSARNAVGTTIYGYTF.